Here is one T cell receptor (beta chain) with its context. Its antigen is currently unknown. This specimen comes from a study of CD8 T cells in Susac syndrome. From blood CD8+ and CD4+ T cells, TCR beta sequences were generated. TEMRA cells were enriched by FACS, and CD4+ and CD8+ T cells were negatively isolated. The trim removed 6 bases at V and 7 bases at J, leaving 15 bases unmatched. CDR1 and CDR2 (germline): SGHDT, YYEEEE. The CDR3 totals 15 residues. With random hexamers, reverse transcription was performed on roughly 0.45 to 1 ug of RNA. Amplification of TCR beta CDR3 by immunoSEQ multiplex PCR spanned 54 Vbeta and 13 Jbeta. Each CDR3 protein is one row after TCRdb ran MiXCR on the immunoSEQ multiplex PCR reads. The sample gives roughly 80,000 distinct CDR3 sequences, around 90% of which show up once; 0.5% to 0.6% is in the top ten. Whole-study results and caveats: It was acknowledged by the study that relatively few individuals were included in its TCR sequencing and HLA analysis.

The clonotype comes from a human donor with multiple sclerosis. The sequenced material came from CD8+ T cells from PBMCs. The chain employs TRBV5-6 and TRBJ1-1; 7 nucleotides align to TRBD1. CDR3 in DNA: TGTGCCAGCACCGGACGAGTCAGGGGGATTATTGAAGCTTTCTTT. Translation: CASTGRVRGIIEAFF.